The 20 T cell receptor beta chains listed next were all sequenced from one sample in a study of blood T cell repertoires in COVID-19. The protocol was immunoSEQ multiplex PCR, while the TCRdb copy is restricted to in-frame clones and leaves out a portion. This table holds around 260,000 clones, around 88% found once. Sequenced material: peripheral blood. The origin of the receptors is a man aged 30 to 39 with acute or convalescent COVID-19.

The CDR3 reads CASSLNREGSSYEQYF. The CDR3 DNA sequence: TGTGCCAGCAGTTTGAATCGGGAGGGAAGCTCCTACGAGCAGTACTTC. The J gene is TRBJ2-7, the V gene TRBV28; 8 bases are shared with TRBD2. There are 16 residues in the CDR3. CDR1 is MDHEN and CDR2 is SYDVKM in the germline V gene. J lost 0 bases, V lost 3 bases, and 7 bases had no gene match.

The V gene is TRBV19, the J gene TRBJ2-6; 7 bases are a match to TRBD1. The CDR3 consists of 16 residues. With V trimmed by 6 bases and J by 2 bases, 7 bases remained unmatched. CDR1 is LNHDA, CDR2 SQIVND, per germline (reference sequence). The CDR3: CASSEGAIAGANVLTF. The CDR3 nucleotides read TGTGCCAGTAGCGAGGGGGCTATAGCTGGGGCCAACGTCCTGACTTTC.

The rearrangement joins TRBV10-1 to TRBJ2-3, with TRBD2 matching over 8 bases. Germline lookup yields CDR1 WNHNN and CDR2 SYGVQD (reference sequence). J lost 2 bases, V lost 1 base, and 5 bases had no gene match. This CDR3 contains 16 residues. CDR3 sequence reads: CASSEWGLGSTDTQYF. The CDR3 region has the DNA TGCGCCAGCAGTGAGTGGGGACTAGGCTCCACAGATACGCAGTATTTT.

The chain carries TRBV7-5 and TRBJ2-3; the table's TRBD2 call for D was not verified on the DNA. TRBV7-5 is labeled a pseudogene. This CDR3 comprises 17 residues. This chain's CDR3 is CARSPEGLAGRTDTQYF. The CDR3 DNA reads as TGTGCCAGAAGCCCAGAAGGACTAGCGGGTCGGACAGATACGCAGTATTTT.

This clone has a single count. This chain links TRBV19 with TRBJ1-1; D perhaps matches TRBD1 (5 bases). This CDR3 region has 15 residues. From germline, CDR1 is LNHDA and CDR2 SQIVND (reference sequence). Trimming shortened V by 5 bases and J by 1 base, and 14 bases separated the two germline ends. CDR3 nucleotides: TGTGCCAGTAGTCCGCGGGGGTGGAGGAACACTGAAGCTTTCTTT. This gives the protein CASSPRGWRNTEAFF. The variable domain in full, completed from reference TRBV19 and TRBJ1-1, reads DGGITQSPKYLFRKEGQNVTLSCEQNLNHDAMYWYRQDPGQGLRLIYYSQIVNDFQKGDIAEGYSVSREKKESFPLTVTSAQKNPTAFYLCASSPRGWRNTEAFFGQGTRLTVV.

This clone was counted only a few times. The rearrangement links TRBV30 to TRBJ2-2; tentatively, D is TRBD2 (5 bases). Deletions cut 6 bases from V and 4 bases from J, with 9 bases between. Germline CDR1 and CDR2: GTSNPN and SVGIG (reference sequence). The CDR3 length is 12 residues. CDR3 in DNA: TGTGCCTGCCAGGAGGTCACCGGGGAGCTGTTTTTT. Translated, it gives CACQEVTGELFF.

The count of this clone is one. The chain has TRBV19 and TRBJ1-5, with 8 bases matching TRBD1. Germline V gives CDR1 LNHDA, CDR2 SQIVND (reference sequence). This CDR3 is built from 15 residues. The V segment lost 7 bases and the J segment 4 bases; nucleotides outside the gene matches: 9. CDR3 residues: CASNDDRGGNQPQHF. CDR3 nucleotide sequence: TGTGCCAGTAACGATGACAGGGGAGGAAATCAGCCCCAGCATTTT.

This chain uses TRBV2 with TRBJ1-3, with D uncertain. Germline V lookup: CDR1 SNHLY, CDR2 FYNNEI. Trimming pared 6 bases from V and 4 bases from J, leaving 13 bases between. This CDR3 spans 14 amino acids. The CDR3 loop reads CASREATGGNTIYF. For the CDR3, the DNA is TGTGCCAGCAGGGAGGCCACCGGGGGAAACACCATATATTTT.

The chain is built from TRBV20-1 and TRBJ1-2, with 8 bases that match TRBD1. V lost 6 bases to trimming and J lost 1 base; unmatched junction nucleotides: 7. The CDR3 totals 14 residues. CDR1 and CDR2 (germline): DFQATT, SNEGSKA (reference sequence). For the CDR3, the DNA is TGCAGTGCCAGTGGACAGGGCCATAACTATGGCTACACCTTC. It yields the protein CSASGQGHNYGYTF.

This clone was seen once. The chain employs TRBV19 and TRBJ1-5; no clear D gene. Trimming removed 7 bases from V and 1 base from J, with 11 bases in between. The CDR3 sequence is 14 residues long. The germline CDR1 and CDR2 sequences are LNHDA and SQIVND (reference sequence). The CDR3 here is CASNRQLSNQPQHF. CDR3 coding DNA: TGTGCCAGTAATCGACAACTGAGCAATCAGCCCCAGCATTTT.

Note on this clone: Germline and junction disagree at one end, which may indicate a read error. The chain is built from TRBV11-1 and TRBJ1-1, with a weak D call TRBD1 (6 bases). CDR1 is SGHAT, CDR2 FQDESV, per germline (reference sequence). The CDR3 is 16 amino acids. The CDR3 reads CASSIQGGIMNTEAFF. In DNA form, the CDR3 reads TGTGCCAGCTCAATACAGGGAGGGATTATGAATACTGAAGCTTTCTTT.

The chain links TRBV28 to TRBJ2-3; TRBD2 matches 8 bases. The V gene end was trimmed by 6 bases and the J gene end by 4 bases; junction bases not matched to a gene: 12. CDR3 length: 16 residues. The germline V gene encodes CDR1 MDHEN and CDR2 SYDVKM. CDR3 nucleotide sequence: TGTGCCAGCAGCCTGGGGGGTAGCGGGGAGGCAGATACGCAGTATTTT. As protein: CASSLGGSGEADTQYF. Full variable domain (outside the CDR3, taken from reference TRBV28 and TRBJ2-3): DVKVTQSSRYLVKRTGEKVFLECVQDMDHENMFWYRQDPGLGLRLIYFSYDVKMKEKGDIPEGYSVSREKKERFSLILESASTNQTSMYLCASSLGGSGEADTQYFGPGTRLTVL.

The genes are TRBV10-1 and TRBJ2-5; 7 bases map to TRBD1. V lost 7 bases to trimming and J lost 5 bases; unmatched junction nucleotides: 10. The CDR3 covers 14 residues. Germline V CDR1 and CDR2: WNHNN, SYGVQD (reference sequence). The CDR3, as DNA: TGCGCCAGCAAGGACAGGCCCCACCCGGAGACCCAGTACTTC. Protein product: CASKDRPHPETQYF.

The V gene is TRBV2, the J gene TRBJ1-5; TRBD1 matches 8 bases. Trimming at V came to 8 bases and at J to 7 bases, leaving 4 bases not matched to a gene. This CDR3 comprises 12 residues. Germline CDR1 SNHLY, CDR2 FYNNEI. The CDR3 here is CASRGQGQPQHF. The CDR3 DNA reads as TGTGCCAGCCGTGGACAGGGCCAGCCCCAGCATTTT.

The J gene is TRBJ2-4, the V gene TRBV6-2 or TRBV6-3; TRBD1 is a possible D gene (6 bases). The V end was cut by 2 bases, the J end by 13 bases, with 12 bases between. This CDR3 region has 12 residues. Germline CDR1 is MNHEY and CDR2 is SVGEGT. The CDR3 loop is CASSYNRGQQYF. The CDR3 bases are TGTGCCAGCAGTTACAATCGTGGACAGCAGTACTTC.

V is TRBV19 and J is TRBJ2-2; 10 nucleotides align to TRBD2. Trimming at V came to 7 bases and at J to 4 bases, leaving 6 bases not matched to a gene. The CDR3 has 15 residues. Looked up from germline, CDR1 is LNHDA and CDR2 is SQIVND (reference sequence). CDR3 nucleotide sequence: TGTGCCAGTACCTCTAGCGGGAGTGTCACCGGGGAGCTGTTTTTT. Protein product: CASTSSGSVTGELFF.

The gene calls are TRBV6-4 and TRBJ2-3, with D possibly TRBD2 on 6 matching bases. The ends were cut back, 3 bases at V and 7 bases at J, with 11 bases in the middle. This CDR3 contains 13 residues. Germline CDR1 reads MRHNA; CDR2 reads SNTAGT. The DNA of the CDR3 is TGTGCCAGCAGTGAGTTTAGCGGCCATACGCAGTATTTT. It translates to CASSEFSGHTQYF.

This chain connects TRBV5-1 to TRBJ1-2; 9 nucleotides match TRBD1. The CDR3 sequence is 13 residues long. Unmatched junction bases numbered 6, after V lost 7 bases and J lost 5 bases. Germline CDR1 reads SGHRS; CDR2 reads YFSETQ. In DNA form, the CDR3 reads TGCGCCAGCGATGCGGGACAGGGTTATGGCTACACCTTC. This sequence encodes CASDAGQGYGYTF.

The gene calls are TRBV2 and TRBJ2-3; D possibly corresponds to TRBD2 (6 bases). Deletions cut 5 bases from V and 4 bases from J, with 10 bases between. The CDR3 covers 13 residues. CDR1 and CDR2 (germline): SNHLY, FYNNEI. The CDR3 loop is CASSSGLSDTQYF. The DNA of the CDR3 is TGTGCCAGCAGTTCGGGACTTTCAGATACGCAGTATTTT.

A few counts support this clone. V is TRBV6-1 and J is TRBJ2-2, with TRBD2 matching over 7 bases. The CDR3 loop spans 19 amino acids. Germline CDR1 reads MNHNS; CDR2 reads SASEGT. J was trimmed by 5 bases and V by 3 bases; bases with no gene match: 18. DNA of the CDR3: TGTGCCAGCAGTGATTTTACCATGCGTGGTCAGGGAGGGACCGGGGAGCTGTTTTTT. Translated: CASSDFTMRGQGGTGELFF.